What follows are 21 T cell receptor beta chains derived from one specimen sequenced in a study of T cells in Graves' hyperthyroidism and ophthalmopathy. Template material for amplifying TCR beta CDR3 regions consisted of RNA transcripts. HTBI primers were employed in a first-round RT-PCR of the TCR CDR3. TCRdb reprocessed the multiplex PCR reads via MiXCR and lists one record per CDR3 protein. The data hold roughly 57,000 distinct CDR3 sequences, with roughly half observed a single time. The sequencing sample was made of blood. The receptors derive from a woman in her sixties with Graves' ophthalmopathy.

This sequence joins TRBV10-3 and TRBJ1-4; a weak D match, TRBD1 (6 bases). Trimming shortened V by 8 bases and J by 8 bases, and 15 bases separated the two germline ends. CDR3 size: 13 residues. Germline assignment: CDR1 ENHRY and CDR2 SYGVKD. The CDR3 nucleotides are TGTGCCATCGGAGGACAGTCGGGAGAAAAACTGTTTTTT. Translating it yields CAIGGQSGEKLFF.

The count of this clonotype is one. A read error may be the cause here, since a much bigger clone is one base away. V gene TRBV19 combines with J gene TRBJ2-7; a weak D match, TRBD2 (6 bases). CDR1 and CDR2 (germline): LNHDA, SQIVND (reference sequence). The CDR3 spans 13 residues. This CDR3 reads CAWRGGSAYEQHF. The CDR3 bases are TGTGCCTGGAGGGGTGGCAGCGCCTACGAGCAGCACTTC.

As regards this clonotype: A read error may account for a junction end that differs from germline. The chain links TRBV19 to TRBJ1-1; 7 positions agree with TRBD1. There are 15 residues in the CDR3. The germline V gene has CDR1 LNHDA and CDR2 SQIVND (reference sequence). DNA of the CDR3: TGTACCAGTAGTATAGAGGCGCCAGGGGGGGGTGAAGCTTTCTTT. Its protein is CTSSIEAPGGGEAFF.

As regards this clonotype: A read error is likely, as this CDR3 ends without the conserved phenylalanine or tryptophan. The limits of the CDR3 on the DNA are not certain, so only TCRdb's listed CDR3 is given. The V gene is TRBV5-6, the J gene TRBJ2-2; the table assigns TRBD2, which was not confirmed against the DNA. The CDR3 has 19 residues if both end residues are counted. The germline V gene has CDR1 SGHDT and CDR2 YYEEEE. CDR3 loop: CASGLSGLAGAPRTPGSGC.

Ten or more counts support this clonotype. The chain recombines TRBV7-2 with TRBJ2-2; D might be TRBD2 (6 bases). The V end was cut by 4 bases, the J end by 6 bases, with 15 bases between. Per germline, CDR1 SGHTA and CDR2 FQGNSA. This CDR3 spans 15 amino acids. CDR3 DNA sequence: TGTGCCAGCAGCTCCTTGGGACTCCTCGCCGGGGAGCTGTTTTTT. Protein: CASSSLGLLAGELFF.

This clonotype was recorded many times. This chain connects TRBV13 to TRBJ1-6; 9 nucleotides match TRBD1. This CDR3 spans 16 amino acids. In germline, CDR1 is PRHDT, CDR2 FYEKMQ (reference sequence). Germline trimming cut 2 bases from V and 6 bases from J; bases unmatched to any gene: 5. CDR3 sequence (DNA): TGTGCCAGCAGCTTACGGACACAGGGGGCTAATTCACCCCTCCACTTT. This sequence encodes CASSLRTQGANSPLHF.

This clonotype was seen at least ten times. The rearrangement links TRBV7-6 to TRBJ2-2, with 7 bases matching TRBD1. V shed 6 bases and J 4 bases; nucleotides not matched to a gene: 5. The germline V gene has CDR1 SGHVS and CDR2 FNYEAQ. The CDR3 has 14 residues. The CDR3 spells CASRPGQITGELFF. CDR3 nucleotide sequence: TGTGCCAGCAGGCCGGGACAGATCACCGGGGAGCTGTTTTTT.

Note on this clonotype: This may arise from a read error, as a much more abundant clone is one base away. It is likely a read error, because the conserved phenylalanine at the end of the CDR3 is missing. The chain uses TRBV18 and TRBJ2-5; the match to TRBD1 covers 10 bases. The germline V gene has CDR1 KGHSH and CDR2 LQKENI. The length of the CDR3 is 14 residues. The J segment lost 5 bases and the V segment lost 3 bases, leaving 3 bases of the junction unmatched. The CDR3 bases are TGTGCCAGCTCACCGACAGGGGGCCCGGAGACCCAGTACCTC. Amino acids: CASSPTGGPETQYL.

J is TRBJ2-5 and V is TRBV20-1, with TRBD2 matching over 11 bases. The CDR3 has 14 amino acids. From germline, CDR1 is DFQATT and CDR2 SNEGSKA (reference sequence). Unmatched junction bases numbered 3, after V lost 3 bases and J lost 3 bases. In nucleotides, the CDR3 is TGCAGTGCTAGCGCGGGACTAGCGGAAGAGACCCAGTACTTC. Amino acid sequence: CSASAGLAEETQYF.

This clonotype was counted ten times or more. The chain joins TRBV12-3 or TRBV12-4 to TRBJ2-1, with D unclear. The V gene lost 1 base and the J gene lost 3 bases, with 7 bases spanning the gap. This CDR3 has 14 residues. The CDR3 loop is CASSLGAFYNEQFF. DNA of the CDR3: TGTGCCAGCAGTTTAGGTGCGTTCTACAATGAGCAGTTCTTC.

This chain connects TRBV2 to TRBJ2-1; 9 bases agree with TRBD2. The CDR3 runs 15 residues. CDR1 and CDR2 (germline): SNHLY, FYNNEI. After removal of 6 bases from V and 2 bases from J, the junction contained 5 bases not matched to a gene. CDR3 protein: CASSRSGRTYNEQFF. The CDR3 coding sequence is TGTGCCAGCAGCCGAAGCGGGAGGACCTACAATGAGCAGTTCTTC. Full variable domain (outside the CDR3, taken from reference TRBV2 and TRBJ2-1): EPEVTQTPSHQVTQMGQEVILRCVPISNHLYFYWYRQILGQKVEFLVSFYNNEISEKSEIFDDQFSVERPDGSNFTLKIRSTKLEDSAMYFCASSRSGRTYNEQFFGPGTRLTVL.

By frequency in the sample, this clonotype is medium-sized. The chain employs TRBV7-8 and TRBJ1-5; 9 positions agree with TRBD1. CDR1 SGHVS and CDR2 FQNEAQ come from the germline V gene. V lost 7 bases and J lost 6; bases outside the gene matches: 4. The length of the CDR3 is 13 residues. The CDR3 DNA reads as TGTGCCAGCACAAGGGACAGGGCTCAGCCCCAGCATTTT. Amino acid sequence: CASTRDRAQPQHF. The full variable domain, in which reference TRBV7-8 and TRBJ1-5 provide the parts outside the CDR3, is GAGVSQSPRYKVAKRGQDVALRCDPISGHVSLFWYQQALGQGPEFLTYFQNEAQLDKSGLPSDRFFAERPEGSVSTLKIQRTQQEDSAVYLCASTRDRAQPQHFGDGTRLSIL.

Judged by abundance, this clonotype is medium-sized. This chain links TRBV29-1 with TRBJ2-7; TRBD1 aligns across 8 bases. The CDR3 has 15 amino acids. V lost 0 bases, J lost 1 base, and 5 bases stayed unmatched. Germline loops: CDR1 SQVTM, CDR2 ANQGSEA. The DNA of the CDR3 is TGCAGCGTTGAAGATGACCGGACAGGGTCCTACGAGCAGTACTTC. Translating it yields CSVEDDRTGSYEQYF.

As concerns this clonotype: One end of the junction does not line up with germline, which may come from a read error. The V and J genes are TRBV24-1 and TRBJ2-1, with unresolved D. The CDR3 sequence is 11 residues long. Germline CDR1 reads KGHDR; CDR2 reads SFDVKD. The CDR3 sequence is CATSDLDRYSF. Here the CDR3 DNA reads TGTGCCACCAGTGATTTAGATAGGTACAGCTTC.

The sample holds many counts of this clonotype. The rearrangement links TRBV5-1 to TRBJ2-5; 7 nucleotides match TRBD1. The CDR3 extends over 12 amino acids. Trimming took 4 bases from V and 5 from J; bases not matched to a gene: 2. Germline CDR1 reads SGHRS; CDR2 reads YFSETQ. The CDR3: CASSPQGETQYF. In nucleotides, the CDR3 is TGCGCCAGCAGCCCACAGGGGGAGACCCAGTACTTC.

This chain links TRBV20-1 with TRBJ2-5; TRBD1 is a possible D gene (6 bases). CDR3 length: 14 residues. The germline V gene has CDR1 DFQATT and CDR2 SNEGSKA (reference sequence). V lost 1 base and J lost 2, with 11 bases in between. The CDR3 DNA is TGCAGTGCTAGAGGCCAGGGGCAACAAGAGACCCAGTACTTC. This encodes CSARGQGQQETQYF.

V and J are TRBV7-8 and TRBJ1-1; no clear D gene. The CDR3 is 13 amino acids. V gave up 1 base and J gave up 7 bases, with 10 bases separating them. Germline CDR1 and CDR2: SGHVS and FQNEAQ. CDR3 loop: CASSLEAGVEAFF. CDR3 sequence (DNA): TGTGCCAGCAGCTTAGAAGCGGGAGTTGAAGCTTTCTTT.

V usage is TRBV29-1 and J usage is TRBJ1-2; tentatively, D is TRBD1 (6 bases). The CDR3 sequence is 14 residues long. Germline-derived CDR1 and CDR2 are SQVTM and ANQGSEA. Trimming shortened V by 6 bases and J by 7 bases, and 21 bases separated the two germline ends. CDR3 loop: CSVVMAGGKAGYTF. The CDR3 nucleotides are TGCAGCGTAGTGATGGCGGGGGGCAAGGCTGGCTACACCTTC.

The chain uses TRBV18 and TRBJ1-4; TRBD1 matches at 8 bases. The length of the CDR3 is 14 residues. The J segment lost 7 bases and the V segment lost 3 bases, leaving 4 bases of the junction unmatched. Germline V gene data show CDR1 as KGHSH and CDR2 as LQKENI. CDR3 residues: CASSPGQGTEKLFF. The CDR3, as DNA: TGTGCCAGCTCACCCGGACAGGGTACTGAAAAACTGTTTTTT.

This clonotype was found many times. The rearrangement joins TRBV4-1 to TRBJ1-5; tentative D call: TRBD1 (5 bases). This CDR3 spans 16 amino acids. V lost 4 bases and J lost 1, with 14 bases in between. Germline V CDR1 and CDR2: MGHRA, YSYEKL. CDR3 sequence (DNA): TGCGCCAGCAGCCCCTCGGGGACTTACAGCAATCAGCCCCAGCATTTT. It is translated as CASSPSGTYSNQPQHF.

This chain connects TRBV4-3 to TRBJ2-1; TRBD2 matches at 8 bases. The CDR3 has 16 amino acids. CDR1 and CDR2 (germline): LGHNA, YSLEER. Trimming at V came to 0 bases and at J to 12 bases, leaving 13 bases not matched to a gene. CDR3 region: CASSQDLAGRWDTQFF. The CDR3 bases are TGCGCCAGCAGCCAAGATCTAGCGGGCCGATGGGATACGCAGTTCTTC.